This T cell receptor beta chain was identified during a study of blood T cell repertoires in COVID-19. Participants were aged 18 to 89 years from 20 to 30 US areas. Germline loops: CDR1 MNHEY, CDR2 SMNVEV (reference sequence). V was shortened by 2 bases and J by 2 bases, with 16 bases between the two germline ends. This CDR3 has 18 amino acids. How the authors handled the data: Reference gene primer amplification gave estimated nucleated cell counts. Some clones are missing from TCRdb's copy, which holds only in-frame ones; the method was immunoSEQ multiplex PCR. The D gene and trimming were derived from the DNA, and the V and J assignments and clone size from that table. Among around 190,000 clones listed, more than 70% were seen once.

The V gene is TRBV27, the J gene TRBJ2-6; the D gene is possibly TRBD2 (5 bases). The clonotype originates from a man aged 40-55 years with acute COVID-19. Sequencing was performed on PBMCs or T cells enriched from blood (not recorded which). As DNA, the CDR3 is TGTGCCAGCAGTTTAGAATGGAGCTCCGGGGCTGGGGCCAACGTCCTGACTTTC. Translation: CASSLEWSSGAGANVLTF.